This T cell receptor (beta chain) comes out of a study of shared clonotypes between healthy human individuals. Study results and limitations: Relative to clonotypes present in all four donors, those not shared had lower generation probabilities. There were few donors, and this limited the genetic and exposure-history diversity represented. The naive CD4 repertoires of a handful of donors were compared, and roughly 5% of clonotypes were shared.

A note on this clone: Its matching antigen is unknown.

Profiled with immunoSEQ multiplex PCR; TCRdb holds only in-frame clones, not every one. Seen here are more than 2,000,000 clones, about 92% observed once, and the top ten hold roughly 0.36%. CDR3 size: 12 residues. V lost 0 bases and J lost 13, with 12 bases in between. Germline-derived CDR1 and CDR2 are LNHNV and YYDKDF (reference sequence). In the CD4+ fraction, cells were divided into CD45RA+ naive and CD45RA-negative memory subsets. This chain connects TRBV15 to TRBJ1-2; D remains ambiguous. This TCR was recovered from a man aged 18 to 35 in good health. Some clones in this sample may be carry-over from other donors' samples. The sample consisted of naive CD4+ T cells from PBMCs. This sample's subset: CD45RA+ positively selected. The CDR3 loop is CATSRDLGRCTF. The CDR3 coding sequence is TGTGCCACCAGCAGAGATTTAGGGCGATGCACCTTC.